This T cell receptor (beta chain) was sequenced in a study of shared clonotypes between healthy human individuals. Study-wide results and caveats: The donor pool, a small one, limited the genetic and exposure-history diversity represented.

CD4+ cells were split into CD45RA+ naive and CD45RA-negative memory subsets. Only one count was recorded for this clone. Its antigen is not known. Each cell subset's genomic DNA was divided evenly among several immunoSEQ plates. Under the authors' procedure: Filtering differed since immunoSEQ provided only junctions, with no quality scores. Using immunoSEQ multiplex PCR, the repertoire was profiled, and TCRdb retains in-frame clones only, with some absent. The V and J calls and clone size come from that table; D and trimming were worked out from the DNA. The top ten clones hold around 2% of a sample with 700,000 or so clones, approximately 79% of them seen once. Trimming removed 5 bases at V and 2 bases at J, with 11 bases between. The CDR3 runs 14 residues. The germline V gene encodes CDR1 MNHEY and CDR2 SMNVEV (reference sequence).

The sample taken for sequencing was memory CD4+ T cells sorted from blood. Subset described: CD45RA-negative fraction. The receptor was derived from a woman in her thirties in good health. V is TRBV27 and J is TRBJ2-3; D ambiguous. The CDR3 region has the DNA TGTGCCAGCAGTCCACGGCCGATCACAGATACGCAGTATTTT. It encodes CASSPRPITDTQYF.